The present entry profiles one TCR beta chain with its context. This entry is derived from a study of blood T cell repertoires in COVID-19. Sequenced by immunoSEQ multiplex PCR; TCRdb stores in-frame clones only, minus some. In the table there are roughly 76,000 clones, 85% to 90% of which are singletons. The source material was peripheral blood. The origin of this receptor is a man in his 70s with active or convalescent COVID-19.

The CDR3 protein is CASSSLNSPLHF. The CDR3 DNA sequence: TGTGCCAGCAGCTCACTTAATTCACCCCTCCACTTT. This chain connects TRBV7-2 to TRBJ1-6; no clear D. V was clipped by 4 bases and J by 6 bases, with 4 bases between them. CDR1 SGHTA and CDR2 FQGNSA come from the germline V gene. CDR3 length: 12 residues.